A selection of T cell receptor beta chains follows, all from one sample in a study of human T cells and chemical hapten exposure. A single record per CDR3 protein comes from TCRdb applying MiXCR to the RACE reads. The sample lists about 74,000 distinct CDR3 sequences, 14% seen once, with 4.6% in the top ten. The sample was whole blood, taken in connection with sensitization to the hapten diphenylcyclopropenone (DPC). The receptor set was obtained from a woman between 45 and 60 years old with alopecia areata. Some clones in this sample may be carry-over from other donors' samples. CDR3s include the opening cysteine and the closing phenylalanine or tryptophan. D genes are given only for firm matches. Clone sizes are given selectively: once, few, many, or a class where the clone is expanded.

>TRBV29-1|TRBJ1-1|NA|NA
TGCAGCGTGGCCCGGGGCGGAATTGAAGCTTTCTTT
CSVARGGIEAFF
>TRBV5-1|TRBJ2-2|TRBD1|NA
TGCGCCAGCAGCACCCGACAGGGCCAGAACACCGGGGAGCTGTTTTTT
CASSTRQGQNTGELFF
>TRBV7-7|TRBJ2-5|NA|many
TGTGCCAGCAGCCCGCTCGAGTCGGGGACCCAGTACTTC
CASSPLESGTQYF
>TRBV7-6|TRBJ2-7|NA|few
TGTGCCAGCAGCCCAGCGTTGGGGGGCGGCGAGCAGTACTTC
CASSPALGGGEQYF
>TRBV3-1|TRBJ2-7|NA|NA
TGTGCCAGCAGCCAATCTAGCTACGAGCAGTACTTC
CASSQSSYEQYF
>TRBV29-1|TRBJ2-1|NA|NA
TGCAGCGTTGCCACCCCCCTAGACAATGAGCAGTTCTTC
CSVATPLDNEQFF
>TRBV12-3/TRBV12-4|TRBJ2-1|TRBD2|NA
TGTGCCAGCAGAGGACTAGCGGGAAGTCTGGGCTCCTACAATGAGCAGTTCTTC
CASRGLAGSLGSYNEQFF
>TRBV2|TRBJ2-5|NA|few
TGTGCCAGCAGTGATGTGGGTTTCGAGCAAGAGACCCAGTACTTC
CASSDVGFEQETQYF
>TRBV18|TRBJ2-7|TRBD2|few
TGTGCCAGCTCACCTAGCGGGGGATCCTACGAGCAGTACTTC
CASSPSGGSYEQYF
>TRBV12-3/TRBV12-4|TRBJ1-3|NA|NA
TGTGCCAGCAGTCTACGACAGAACTCTGGAAACACCATATATTTT
CASSLRQNSGNTIYF
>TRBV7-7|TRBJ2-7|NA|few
TGTGCCAGCAGCTTAGAAACAGCGCCTTTGAACGAGCAGTACTTC
CASSLETAPLNEQYF
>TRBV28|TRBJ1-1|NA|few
TGTGCCAGCAGTCCACAGAGGGCCGAAGCTTTCTTT
CASSPQRAEAFF
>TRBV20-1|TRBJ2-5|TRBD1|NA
TGCAGTGCTCCAGGGGGCGCCACAGAGACCCAGTACTTC
CSAPGGATETQYF
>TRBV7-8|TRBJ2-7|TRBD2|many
TGTGCCAGCCGACGACTAGCGGGAGTGGGGTCCTACGAGCAGTACTTC
CASRRLAGVGSYEQYF
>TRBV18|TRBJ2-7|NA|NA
TGTGCCAGCTCACCCGACCTAGCACCCGAGCAGTACTTC
CASSPDLAPEQYF
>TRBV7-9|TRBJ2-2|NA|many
TGTGCCAGCAGCTATGGGCGGGGTGTGGAGCTGTTTTTT
CASSYGRGVELFF
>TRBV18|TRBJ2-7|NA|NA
TGTGCCAGCTCACCTCCCAGCTCCTACGAGCAGTACTTC
CASSPPSSYEQYF
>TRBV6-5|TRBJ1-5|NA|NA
TGTGCCAGCACAACCAGGAATCAGCCCCAGCATTTT
CASTTRNQPQHF
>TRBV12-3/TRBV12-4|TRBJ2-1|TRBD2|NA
TGTGCCACAAAAGCGGGAGGAGGCTACAATGAGCAGTTCTTC
CATKAGGGYNEQFF
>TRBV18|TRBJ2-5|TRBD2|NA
TGTGCCAGCTCATCCCAATCCAGCGGGAGGGCCCTACAAGAGACCCAGTACTTC
CASSSQSSGRALQETQYF
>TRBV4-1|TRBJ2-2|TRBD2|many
TGCGCCAGCAGCCAAGTTATAGCGGGTACGAACACCGGGGAGCTGTTTTTT
CASSQVIAGTNTGELFF
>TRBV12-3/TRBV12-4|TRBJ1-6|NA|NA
TGTGCCAGCAGTTTGTCTAGTTCCGGCAATTCTTCACCCCTCCACTTT
CASSLSSSGNSSPLHF
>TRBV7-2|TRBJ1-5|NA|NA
TGTGCCAGCAGCGGACAAGGGGTTGCCAATCAGCCCCAGCATTTT
CASSGQGVANQPQHF
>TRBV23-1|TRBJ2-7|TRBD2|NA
TGCGCCAGCAGTCAGAAGCGGGATTATACCTACGAGCAGTACTTC
CASSQKRDYTYEQYF
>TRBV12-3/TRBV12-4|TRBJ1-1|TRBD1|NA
TGTGCCAGCAGCACAAAACCGGGACAGGGTGAAACTTTCTTT
CASSTKPGQGETFF
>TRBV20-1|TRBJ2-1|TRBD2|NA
TGCAGTGCTAGTGTTAGCGGGAGGGCCACCTACAATGAGCAGTTCTTC
CSASVSGRATYNEQFF
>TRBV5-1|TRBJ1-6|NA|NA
TGCGCCAGCAGCCGGGCCGGGGTGAGTAATTCACCCCTCCACTTT
CASSRAGVSNSPLHF
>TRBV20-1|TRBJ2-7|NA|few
TGCAGTGCTAGAGAATGGGCCCCCGAGCAGTACTTC
CSAREWAPEQYF
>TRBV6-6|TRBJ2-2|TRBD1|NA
TGTGCCAGCGGAAGACAGGGGGGGACCACCAACACCGGGGAGCTGTTTTTT
CASGRQGGTTNTGELFF
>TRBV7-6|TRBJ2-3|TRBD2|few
TGTGCCAGCAGCACAGGGACTAGCCGAAGCACAGATACGCAGTATTTT
CASSTGTSRSTDTQYF
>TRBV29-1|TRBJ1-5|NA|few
TGCAGCGCCGGGGGGGCGGGAGGCCAGCCCCAGCATTTT
CSAGGAGGQPQHF
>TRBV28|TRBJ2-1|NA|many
TGTGCCAGCAGCCCGGCCGGGACGCTATCCTACAATGAGCAGTTCTTC
CASSPAGTLSYNEQFF
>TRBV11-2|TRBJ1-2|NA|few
TGTGCCAGCAGCTTAGGCGGGGTTAACTATGGCTACACCTTC
CASSLGGVNYGYTF